The T cell receptor (beta chain) under discussion was sequenced for a study of blood T cell repertoires in COVID-19 (dated by TCRdb to the early 2020s). The study in broad terms: Collaborator samples came from the United States, Italy and Spain and covered acute and convalescent phases of COVID-19. Samples were obtained from the ongoing ImmuneRACE study (first 160 participants) and from 950 to 1,500 subjects provided by 6 global collaborators. Sample metadata almost always included a de-identified subject ID, COVID-19 status, age in years and sex. Deeply sampled blood TCRbeta repertoires from subjects exposed to, actively infected with, or recovered from COVID-19 were included in the dataset. Where available, HLA class I and class II types were taken from metadata supplied by the sample provider and were not determined by assay-based typing. The material from the prospective study consisted of cDNA or gDNA derived from T cells, B-cell-depleted T cells, or PBMCs. A freely available public database, intended as a resource for researchers studying the immune response to SARS-CoV-2, is where the repertoires were released.

The CDR3 holds 17 amino acids from the cysteine to the phenylalanine. Left in the record is the CDR3 DNA by itself, 51 bases read in frame from the first base. Looking up the germline V gene yields CDR1 ENHRY and CDR2 SYGVKD. V lost 4 bases and J lost 0 bases, and the count of bases not matched to a germline gene is 8. On this clone itself: This receptor's antigen is unknown. No base quality values were provided; no much bigger clone lies one nucleotide off.

Paper-wide results and their limitations: The amount of clinical and demographic metadata varied by source and participant and was provided uncurated.

TCRbeta CDR3 regions were amplified from genomic DNA by means of the immunoSEQ Assay, a bias-controlled multiplex PCR. The study's own analysis went as follows. Within the assay, amplification of reference gene primers was used to estimate how many nucleated cells each sample contained. Sequence reads were collapsed and filtered to measure the absolute abundance of every unique TCRbeta CDR3 rearrangement. Productive Simpson clonality was computed per sample as the square root of Simpson's diversity index over productive rearrangements. This immuneACCESS table, as held by TCRdb, lists in-frame sequences with V and J called but not all clones. Of the missing ones, under half trace to an unresolved V gene in checked studies; the others have no known cause. V and J calls and clone size come straight from that table; D and trimming were deduced from the DNA. Across this sample there are fewer than 70,000 clones, with roughly 79% seen only once. More than 2.5% of the sample is taken by the ten largest.

Whole blood was collected in K2EDTA tubes by collaborating institutions according to the institutions' own protocols. For TCRbeta analysis, collaborator samples were shipped as frozen whole blood, as isolated PBMCs, or as DNA extracted from either sample type. This receptor chain uses TRBV10-3 and TRBJ2-7, with 11 central nucleotides matching TRBD1. Sequencing was performed on peripheral blood. The TCR was taken from a man aged 55 to 70 with acute or convalescent COVID-19. The sequence in DNA is TGTGCCATCAGTGGATCCGGGACAGGGGGAAACTCCTACGAGCAGTACTTC. Its amino acids are CAISGSGTGGNSYEQYF.